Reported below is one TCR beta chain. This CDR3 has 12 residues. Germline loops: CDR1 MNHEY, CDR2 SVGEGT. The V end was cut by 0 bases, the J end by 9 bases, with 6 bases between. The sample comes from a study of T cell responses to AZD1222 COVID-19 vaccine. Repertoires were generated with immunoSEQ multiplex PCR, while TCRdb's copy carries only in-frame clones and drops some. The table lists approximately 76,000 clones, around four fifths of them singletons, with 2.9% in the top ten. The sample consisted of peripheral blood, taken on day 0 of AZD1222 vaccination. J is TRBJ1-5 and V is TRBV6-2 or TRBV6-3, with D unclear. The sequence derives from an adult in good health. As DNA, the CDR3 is TGTGCCAGCAGTTACTCGCCATGGCCCCAGCATTTT. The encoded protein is CASSYSPWPQHF.